This TCR beta chain is from a study of T cell responses to AZD1222 COVID-19 vaccine. Regarding the study as a whole: Recipients of AZD1222 seropositive at baseline numbered only 6 or 7. White British donors predominated, females outnumbered males, and clonal diversity was possibly underestimated.

Comments on this clone: The antigen is unknown.

Generated by immunoSEQ multiplex PCR, the TCRdb table keeps only in-frame clones and is missing some. The sample has some 60,000 clones, roughly 89% seen once. The J segment lost 4 bases and the V segment lost 6 bases, leaving 8 bases of the junction unmatched. CDR1 KGHSH and CDR2 LQKENI come from the germline V gene. The CDR3 loop spans 15 amino acids. Second-dose groups at about 4 or about 12 weeks were pooled. The origin of this receptor is an adult who received the AZD1222 COVID-19 vaccine. Source: peripheral blood, taken 28 days after the second AZD1222 dose. V gene TRBV18 combines with J gene TRBJ1-4; 7 bases line up with TRBD1. The CDR3 sequence is CASSPNTGVNEKLFF. The CDR3, as DNA: TGTGCCAGCTCCCCAAATACAGGGGTTAATGAAAAACTGTTTTTT.